This entry features one T cell receptor beta chain sequence. The antigen remains unidentified. This entry is derived from a study of vaccination effects on CD4 cells after COVID-19. Produced via immunoSEQ multiplex PCR; TCRdb's table is partial and in-frame only. Of 28,000 or so clones in the sample, more than 60% are singletons; the top ten hold about 9.4%. Before any sequencing was done, the ViraFEST assay used viral peptide pools to expand antigen-specific CD4+ T cells. CD4+ T cell isolation took place after about 11 days of culture. It was two doses of either the BNT162b2 or mRNA-1273 vaccine that participants received. People in the vaccine group had not been infected with SARS-CoV-2 before, and their nucleocapsid antibodies were negative. There are 16 residues in the CDR3. Germline V gene lookup returns CDR1 MDHEN and CDR2 SYDVKM. Trimming cost V 3 bases and J 1 base, with 13 bases left between them.

The chain recombines TRBV28 with TRBJ1-5; D possibly corresponds to TRBD1 (5 bases). Sequenced material: CD4+ T cells from PBMCs cultured with HCoV-NL63 spike peptides, taken after COVID-19 vaccination. The sequence came from a human donor who received a COVID-19 vaccine. CDR3 loop: CASSLAGGWSNQPQHF. The CDR3 DNA is TGTGCCAGCAGTTTGGCCGGGGGGTGGAGCAATCAGCCCCAGCATTTT. The full variable domain, its missing parts supplied by reference TRBV28 and TRBJ1-5, is DVKVTQSSRYLVKRTGEKVFLECVQDMDHENMFWYRQDPGLGLRLIYFSYDVKMKEKGDIPEGYSVSREKKERFSLILESASTNQTSMYLCASSLAGGWSNQPQHFGDGTRLSIL.